The clone carrying this T cell receptor (beta chain) has a handful of counts. What it binds is unknown. This sample stems from a study of T cells after yellow fever vaccination. Study findings and constraints: Most primary-vaccination clones reappeared after the booster (approximately 95% CD4, 85% to 90% CD8). Researchers cautioned that FACS-sorted repertoires could harbor abundant clonotypes contaminating from the bulk population. Only a small proportion of the clonotypes turned up in both the CD4 and the CD8 compartments, likely arising from convergent recombination.

Germline V CDR1 and CDR2: SGHAT, FQNNGV. Trimming removed 5 bases from V and 10 bases from J, with 21 bases in between. The CDR3 runs 15 residues. TCR cDNA was made by 5'RACE template switching, adding a universal primer site and UMIs. One entry per CDR3 protein results from TCRdb running MiXCR on the 5' RACE reads. The sample holds about 200,000 distinct CDR3 sequences, about 3% seen once. Specimen: CD4+ T cells sorted from PBMCs, collected 10 days after the yellow fever booster vaccination. This TCR came from a man between 18 and 35 years old who received the YFV17D yellow fever vaccine. The rearrangement links TRBV11-2 to TRBJ2-1; TRBD2 is a possible D gene (7 bases). The CDR3 sequence: CASSPQGGGLYEQFF. The CDR3 DNA follows: TGTGCCAGCAGCCCCCAAGGGGGGGGGCTCTACGAGCAGTTCTTC.